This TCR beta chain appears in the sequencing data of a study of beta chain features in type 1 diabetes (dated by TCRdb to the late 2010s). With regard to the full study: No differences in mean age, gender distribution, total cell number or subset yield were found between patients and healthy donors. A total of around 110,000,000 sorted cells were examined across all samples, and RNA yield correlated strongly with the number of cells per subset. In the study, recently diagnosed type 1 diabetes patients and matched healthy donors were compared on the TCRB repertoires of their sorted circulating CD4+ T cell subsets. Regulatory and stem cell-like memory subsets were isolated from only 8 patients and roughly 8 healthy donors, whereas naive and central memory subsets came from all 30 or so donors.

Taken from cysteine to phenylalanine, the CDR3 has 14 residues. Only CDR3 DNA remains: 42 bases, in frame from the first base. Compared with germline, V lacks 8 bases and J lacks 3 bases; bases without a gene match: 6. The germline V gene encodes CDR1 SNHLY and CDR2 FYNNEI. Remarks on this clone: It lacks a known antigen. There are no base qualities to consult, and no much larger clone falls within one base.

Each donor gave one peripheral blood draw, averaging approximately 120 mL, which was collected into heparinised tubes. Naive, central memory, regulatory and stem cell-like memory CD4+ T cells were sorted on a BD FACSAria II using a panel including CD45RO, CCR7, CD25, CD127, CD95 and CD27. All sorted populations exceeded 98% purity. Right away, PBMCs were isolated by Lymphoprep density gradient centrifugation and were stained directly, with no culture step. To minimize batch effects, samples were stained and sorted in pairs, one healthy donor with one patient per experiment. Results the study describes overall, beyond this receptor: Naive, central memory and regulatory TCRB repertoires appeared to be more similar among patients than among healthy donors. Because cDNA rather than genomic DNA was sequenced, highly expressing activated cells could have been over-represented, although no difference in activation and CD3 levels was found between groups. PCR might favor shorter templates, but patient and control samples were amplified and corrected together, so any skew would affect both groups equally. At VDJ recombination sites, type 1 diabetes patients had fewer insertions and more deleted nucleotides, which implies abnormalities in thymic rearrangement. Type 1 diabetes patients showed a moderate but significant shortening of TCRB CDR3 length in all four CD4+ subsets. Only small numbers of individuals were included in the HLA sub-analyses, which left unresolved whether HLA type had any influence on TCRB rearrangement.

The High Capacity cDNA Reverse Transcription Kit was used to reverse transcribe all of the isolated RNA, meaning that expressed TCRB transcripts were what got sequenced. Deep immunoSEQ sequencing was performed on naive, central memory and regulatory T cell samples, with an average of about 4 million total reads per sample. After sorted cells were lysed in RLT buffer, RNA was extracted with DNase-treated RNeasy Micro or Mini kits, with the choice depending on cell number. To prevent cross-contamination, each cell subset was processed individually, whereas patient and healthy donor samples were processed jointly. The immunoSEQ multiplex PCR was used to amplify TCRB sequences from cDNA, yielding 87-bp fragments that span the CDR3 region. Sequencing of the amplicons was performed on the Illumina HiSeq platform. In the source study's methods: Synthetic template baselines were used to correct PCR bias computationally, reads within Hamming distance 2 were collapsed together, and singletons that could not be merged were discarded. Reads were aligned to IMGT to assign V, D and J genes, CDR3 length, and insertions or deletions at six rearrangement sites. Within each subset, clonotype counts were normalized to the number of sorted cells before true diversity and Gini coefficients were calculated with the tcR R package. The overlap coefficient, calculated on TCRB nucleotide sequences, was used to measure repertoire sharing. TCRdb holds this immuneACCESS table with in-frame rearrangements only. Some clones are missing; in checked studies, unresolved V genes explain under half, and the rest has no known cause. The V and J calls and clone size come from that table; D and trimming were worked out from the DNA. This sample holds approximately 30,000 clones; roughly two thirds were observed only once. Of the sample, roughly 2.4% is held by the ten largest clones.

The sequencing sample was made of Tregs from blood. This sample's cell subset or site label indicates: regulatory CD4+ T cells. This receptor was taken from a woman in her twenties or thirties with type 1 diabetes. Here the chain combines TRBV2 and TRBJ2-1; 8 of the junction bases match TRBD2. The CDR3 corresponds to CASGSSGSYNEQFF. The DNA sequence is TGTGCCAGCGGCAGCAGCGGGAGCTACAATGAGCAGTTCTTC.